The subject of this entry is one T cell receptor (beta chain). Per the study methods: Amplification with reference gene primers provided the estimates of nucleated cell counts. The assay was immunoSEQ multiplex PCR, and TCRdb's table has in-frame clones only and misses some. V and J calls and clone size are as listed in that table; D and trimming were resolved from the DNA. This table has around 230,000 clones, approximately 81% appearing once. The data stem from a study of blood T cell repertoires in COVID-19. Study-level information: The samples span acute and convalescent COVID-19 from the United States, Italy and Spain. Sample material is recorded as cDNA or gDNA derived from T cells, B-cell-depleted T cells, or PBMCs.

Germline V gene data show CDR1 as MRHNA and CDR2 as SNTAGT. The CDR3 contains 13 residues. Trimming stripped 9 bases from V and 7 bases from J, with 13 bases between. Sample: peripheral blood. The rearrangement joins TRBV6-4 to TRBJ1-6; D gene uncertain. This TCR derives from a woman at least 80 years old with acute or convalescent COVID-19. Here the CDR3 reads CASAGNQNSPLHF. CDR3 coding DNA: TGTGCCAGTGCCGGGAATCAGAATTCACCCCTCCACTTT.